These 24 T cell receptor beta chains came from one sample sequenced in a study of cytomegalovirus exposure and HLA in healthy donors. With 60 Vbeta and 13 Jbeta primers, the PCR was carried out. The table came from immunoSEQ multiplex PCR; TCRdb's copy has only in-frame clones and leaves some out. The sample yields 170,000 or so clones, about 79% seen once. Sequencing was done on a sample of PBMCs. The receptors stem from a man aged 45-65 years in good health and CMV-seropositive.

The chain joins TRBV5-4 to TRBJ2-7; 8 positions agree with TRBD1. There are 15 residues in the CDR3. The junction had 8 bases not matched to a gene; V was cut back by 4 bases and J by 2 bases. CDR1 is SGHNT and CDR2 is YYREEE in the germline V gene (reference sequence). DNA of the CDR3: TGTGCCAGCAGCCCACATGGACAGGGAACCTACGAGCAGTACTTC. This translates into CASSPHGQGTYEQYF.

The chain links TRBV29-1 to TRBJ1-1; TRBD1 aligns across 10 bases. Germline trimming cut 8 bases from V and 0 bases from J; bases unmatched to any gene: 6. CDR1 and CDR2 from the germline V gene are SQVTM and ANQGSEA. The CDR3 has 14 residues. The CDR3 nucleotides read TGCAGCCTCGGGACAGGGGTCATGAACACTGAAGCTTTCTTT. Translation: CSLGTGVMNTEAFF. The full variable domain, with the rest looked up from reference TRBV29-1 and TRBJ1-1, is SAVISQKPSRDICQRGTSLTIQCQVDSQVTMMFWYRQQPGQSLTLIATANQGSEATYESGFVIDKFPISRPNLTFSTLTVSNMSPEDSSIYLCSLGTGVMNTEAFFGQGTRLTVV.

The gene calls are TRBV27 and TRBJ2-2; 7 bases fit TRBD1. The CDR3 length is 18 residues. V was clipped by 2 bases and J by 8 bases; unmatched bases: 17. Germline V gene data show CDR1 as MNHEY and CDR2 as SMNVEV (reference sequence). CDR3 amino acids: CASSLTNGQARTPGELFF. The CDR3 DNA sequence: TGTGCCAGCAGTTTAACTAACGGACAGGCCAGAACACCGGGGGAGCTGTTTTTT.

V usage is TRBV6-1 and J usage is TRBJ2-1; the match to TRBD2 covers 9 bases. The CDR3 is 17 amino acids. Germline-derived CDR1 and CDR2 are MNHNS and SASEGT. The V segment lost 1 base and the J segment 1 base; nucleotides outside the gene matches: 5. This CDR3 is CASSEGLAVRSYNEQFF. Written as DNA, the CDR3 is TGTGCCAGCAGTGAAGGACTAGCGGTAAGATCCTACAATGAGCAGTTCTTC.

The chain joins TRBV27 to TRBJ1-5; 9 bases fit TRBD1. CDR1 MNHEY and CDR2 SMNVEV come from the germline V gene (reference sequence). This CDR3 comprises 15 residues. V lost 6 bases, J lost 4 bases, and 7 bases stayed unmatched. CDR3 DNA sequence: TGTGCCAGCAGACCGGGACAGGGAGCTAATCAGCCCCAGCATTTT. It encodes CASRPGQGANQPQHF.

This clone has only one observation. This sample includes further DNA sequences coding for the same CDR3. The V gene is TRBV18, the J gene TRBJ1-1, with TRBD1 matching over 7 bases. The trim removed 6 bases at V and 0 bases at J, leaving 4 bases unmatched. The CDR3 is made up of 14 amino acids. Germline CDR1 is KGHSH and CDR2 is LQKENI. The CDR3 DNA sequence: TGTGCCAGCTCGCCGGGACAGATGAACACTGAAGCTTTCTTT. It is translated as CASSPGQMNTEAFF.

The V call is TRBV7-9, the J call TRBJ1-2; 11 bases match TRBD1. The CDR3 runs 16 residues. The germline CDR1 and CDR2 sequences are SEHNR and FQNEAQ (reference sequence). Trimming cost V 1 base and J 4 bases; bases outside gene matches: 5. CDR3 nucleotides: TGTGCCAGCAGCTTAGTAGGACAGGGGGCTACCTATGGCTACACCTTC. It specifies CASSLVGQGATYGYTF. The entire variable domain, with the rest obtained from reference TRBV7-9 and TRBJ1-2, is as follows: DTGVSQNPRHKITKRGQNVTFRCDPISEHNRLYWYRQTLGQGPEFLTYFQNEAQLEKSRLLSDRFSAERPKGSFSTLEIQRTEQGDSAMYLCASSLVGQGATYGYTFGSGTRLTVV.

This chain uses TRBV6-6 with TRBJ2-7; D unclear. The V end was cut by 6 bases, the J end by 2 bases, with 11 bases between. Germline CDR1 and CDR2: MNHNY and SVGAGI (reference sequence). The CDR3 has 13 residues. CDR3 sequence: CASSPGSAYEQYV. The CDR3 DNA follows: TGTGCCAGCAGCCCCGGGTCTGCCTACGAGCAGTACGTC.

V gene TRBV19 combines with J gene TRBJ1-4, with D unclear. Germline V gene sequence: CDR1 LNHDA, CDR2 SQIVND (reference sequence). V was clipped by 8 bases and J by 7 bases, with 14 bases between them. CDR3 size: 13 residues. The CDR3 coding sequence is TGTGCCAGTGCACCGGGAGGCCGTGAAAAACTGTTTTTT. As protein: CASAPGGREKLFF.

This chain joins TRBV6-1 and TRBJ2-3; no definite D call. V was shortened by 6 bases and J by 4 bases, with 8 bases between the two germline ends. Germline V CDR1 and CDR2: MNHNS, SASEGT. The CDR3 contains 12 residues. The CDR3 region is CASSRWADTQYF. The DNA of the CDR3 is TGTGCCAGCAGCAGGTGGGCAGATACGCAGTATTTT.

CDR3 protein: CASTQPREVKRLLTEAFF. Written as DNA, the CDR3 is TGTGCCAGCACCCAACCGAGGGAGGTTAAGAGATTGTTGACTGAAGCTTTCTTT. The V call is TRBV9, the J call TRBJ1-1, with D unresolved. V was shortened by 6 bases and J by 5 bases, with 29 bases between the two germline ends. This CDR3 is built from 18 residues. From germline, CDR1 is SGDLS and CDR2 YYNGEE.

The CDR3 region is CASSRTMTSSYNEQFF. The CDR3 coding sequence is TGCGCCAGCAGCAGGACAATGACTAGCTCCTACAATGAGCAGTTCTTC. The chain couples TRBV5-1 to TRBJ2-1, with D possibly matching TRBD2 (6 bases). CDR1 and CDR2 (germline): SGHRS, YFSETQ. The ends were cut back, 4 bases at V and 0 bases at J, with 14 bases in the middle. CDR3 length equals 16 residues.

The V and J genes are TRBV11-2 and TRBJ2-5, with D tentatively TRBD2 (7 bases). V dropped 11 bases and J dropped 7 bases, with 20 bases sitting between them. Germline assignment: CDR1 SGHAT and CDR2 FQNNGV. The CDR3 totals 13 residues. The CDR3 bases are TGTGCCGGGGGGGCAGGCCCGCTGGGGACCCAGTACTTC. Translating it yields CAGGAGPLGTQYF.

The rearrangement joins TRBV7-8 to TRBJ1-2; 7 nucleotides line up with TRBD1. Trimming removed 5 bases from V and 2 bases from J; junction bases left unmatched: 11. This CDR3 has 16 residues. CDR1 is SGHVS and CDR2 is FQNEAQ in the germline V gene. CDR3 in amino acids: CASSPNPDRLNYGYTF. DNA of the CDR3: TGTGCCAGCAGCCCAAACCCGGACAGGCTCAACTATGGCTACACCTTC.

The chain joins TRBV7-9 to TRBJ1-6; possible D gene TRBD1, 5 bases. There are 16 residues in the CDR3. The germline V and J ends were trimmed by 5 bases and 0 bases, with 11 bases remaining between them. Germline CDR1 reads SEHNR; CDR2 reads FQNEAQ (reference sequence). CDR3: CASSMTGGSYNSPLHF. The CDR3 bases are TGTGCCAGCAGCATGACGGGGGGCTCCTATAATTCACCCCTCCACTTT.

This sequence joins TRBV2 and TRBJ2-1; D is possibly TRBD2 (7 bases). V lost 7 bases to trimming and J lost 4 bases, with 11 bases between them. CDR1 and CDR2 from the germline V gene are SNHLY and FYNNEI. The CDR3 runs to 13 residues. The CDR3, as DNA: TGTGCCAGCACCCGGGGGGCGTACAATGAGCAGTTCTTC. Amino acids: CASTRGAYNEQFF.

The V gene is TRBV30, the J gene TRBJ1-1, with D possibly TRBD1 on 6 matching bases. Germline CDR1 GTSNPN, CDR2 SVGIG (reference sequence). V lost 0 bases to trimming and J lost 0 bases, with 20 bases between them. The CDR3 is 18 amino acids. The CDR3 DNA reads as TGTGCCTGGAGTGTAAGCTTTGGGGGCGGGCCCATGAACACTGAAGCTTTCTTT. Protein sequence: CAWSVSFGGGPMNTEAFF.

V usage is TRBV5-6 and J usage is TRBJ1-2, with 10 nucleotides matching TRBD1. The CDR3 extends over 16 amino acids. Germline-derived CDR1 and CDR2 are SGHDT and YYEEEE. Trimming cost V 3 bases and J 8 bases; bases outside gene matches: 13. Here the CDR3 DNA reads TGTGCCAGCAGCTCACCTGACAGGGGGCTTGCCAGAGGCTACACCTTC. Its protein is CASSSPDRGLARGYTF.

The CDR3 DNA sequence: TGTGCCAGCTCACTTCGGGGCTACGAGCAGTACTTC. Its translation is CASSLRGYEQYF. The rearrangement joins TRBV18 to TRBJ2-7, with TRBD2 as a possible D gene (5 bases). V lost 4 bases to trimming and J lost 3 bases, with 7 bases between them. CDR3 length: 12 amino acids. CDR1 is KGHSH and CDR2 is LQKENI in the germline V gene.

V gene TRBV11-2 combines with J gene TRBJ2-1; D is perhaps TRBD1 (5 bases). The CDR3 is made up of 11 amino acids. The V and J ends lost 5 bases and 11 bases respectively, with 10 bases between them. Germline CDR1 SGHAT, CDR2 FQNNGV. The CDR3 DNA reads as TGTGCCAGCAGCCTTGGGGCTCAGCAGTTCTTC. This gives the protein CASSLGAQQFF.

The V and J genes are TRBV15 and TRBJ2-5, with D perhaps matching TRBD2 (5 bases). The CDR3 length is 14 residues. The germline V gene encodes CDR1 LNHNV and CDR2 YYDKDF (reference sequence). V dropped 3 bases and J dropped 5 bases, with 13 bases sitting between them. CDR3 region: CATSRTNQGETQYF. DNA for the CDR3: TGTGCCACCAGCAGGACTAACCAAGGGGAGACCCAGTACTTC.

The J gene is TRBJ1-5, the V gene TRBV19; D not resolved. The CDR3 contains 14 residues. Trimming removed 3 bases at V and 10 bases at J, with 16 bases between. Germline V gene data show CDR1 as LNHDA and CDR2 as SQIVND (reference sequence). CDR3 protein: CASSIGEGATPQHF. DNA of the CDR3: TGTGCCAGTAGTATTGGCGAGGGTGCAACACCCCAGCATTTT. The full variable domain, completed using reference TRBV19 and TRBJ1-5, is DGGITQSPKYLFRKEGQNVTLSCEQNLNHDAMYWYRQDPGQGLRLIYYSQIVNDFQKGDIAEGYSVSREKKESFPLTVTSAQKNPTAFYLCASSIGEGATPQHFGDGTRLSIL.

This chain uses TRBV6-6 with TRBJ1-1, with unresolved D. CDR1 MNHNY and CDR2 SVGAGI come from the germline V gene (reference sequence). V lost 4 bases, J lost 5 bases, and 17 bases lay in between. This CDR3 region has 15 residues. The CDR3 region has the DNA TGTGCCAGCAGTTTAAACGGACTAAGACGGACTGAAGCTTTCTTT. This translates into CASSLNGLRRTEAFF.

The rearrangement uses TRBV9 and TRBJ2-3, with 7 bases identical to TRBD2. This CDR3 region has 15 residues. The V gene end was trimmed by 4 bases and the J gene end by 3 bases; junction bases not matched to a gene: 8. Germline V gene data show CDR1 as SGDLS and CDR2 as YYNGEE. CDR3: CASSPDTSETDTQYF. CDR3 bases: TGTGCCAGCAGCCCCGACACTAGCGAAACAGATACGCAGTATTTT.